Detailed here is one T cell receptor (beta chain). Data came from immunoSEQ multiplex PCR; TCRdb stores just in-frame clones and leaves some out. This sample has under 75,000 clones, with around 90% found just once. Per germline, CDR1 SEHNR and CDR2 FQNEAQ (reference sequence). Trimming pared 3 bases from V and 0 bases from J, leaving 17 bases between. CDR3 length: 17 residues. The sample originates from a study of T cell changes during pregnancy in multiple sclerosis. The sequence was collected from a female donor in good health, enrolled as a control in a pregnancy study. The chain combines TRBV7-9 with TRBJ1-2; D possibly corresponds to TRBD1 (6 bases). Sequenced here: peripheral blood, sampled in the third trimester of pregnancy. DNA for the CDR3: TGTGCCAGCAGCTTTCTTAGCCGACAGGCAGCTAACTATGGCTACACCTTC. Translation gives CASSFLSRQAANYGYTF.